This T cell receptor (beta chain) was profiled in a study of beta chain features in type 1 diabetes. General study points: Researchers reported that naive, central memory and Treg TCRB repertoires appeared more similar in patients than in healthy donors. TCRB CDR3s were moderately but significantly shorter in Type 1 diabetes patients in all four CD4+ subsets.

Details on this clone: No antigen is known for it.

Reverse transcribing all isolated RNA meant expressed TCRB transcripts were sequenced. Assay: immunoSEQ multiplex PCR; the TCRdb copy retains only in-frame clones and omits some. The sample has a few hundred thousand clones; 13% to 15% are singletons. CDR3 length: 12 amino acids. Germline V gene sequence: CDR1 MDHEN, CDR2 SYDVKM. Specimen: naive CD4+ T cells from blood. The clonotype comes from a man between 25 and 39 years old with type 1 diabetes. The chain links TRBV28 to TRBJ2-5, with no clear D. The DNA end favors TRBJ2-7, so the J call may be wrong. The CDR3 loop reads CASSLAPHEQYF. Here the CDR3 DNA reads TGTGCCAGCAGTTTAGCACCCCACGAGCAGTACTTC.